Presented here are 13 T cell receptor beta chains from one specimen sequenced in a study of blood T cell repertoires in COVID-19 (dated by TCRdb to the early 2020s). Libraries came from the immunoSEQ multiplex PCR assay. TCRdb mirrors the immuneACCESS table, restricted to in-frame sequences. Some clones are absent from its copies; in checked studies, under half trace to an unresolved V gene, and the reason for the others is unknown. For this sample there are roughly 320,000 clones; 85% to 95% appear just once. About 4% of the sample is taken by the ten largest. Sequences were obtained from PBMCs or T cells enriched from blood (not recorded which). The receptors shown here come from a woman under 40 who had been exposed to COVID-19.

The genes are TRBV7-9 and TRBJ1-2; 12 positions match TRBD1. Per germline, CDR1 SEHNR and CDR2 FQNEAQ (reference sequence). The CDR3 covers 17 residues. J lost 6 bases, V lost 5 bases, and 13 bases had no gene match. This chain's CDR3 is CASSLPGTGGTKNGYTF. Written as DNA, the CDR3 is TGTGCCAGCAGCCTGCCCGGGACAGGGGGCACAAAGAATGGCTACACCTTC.

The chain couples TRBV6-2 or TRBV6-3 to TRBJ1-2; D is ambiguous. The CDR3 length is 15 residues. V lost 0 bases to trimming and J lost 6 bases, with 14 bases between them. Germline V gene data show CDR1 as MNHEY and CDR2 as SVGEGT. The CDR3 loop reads CASSYSRGRIHGYTF. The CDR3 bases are TGTGCCAGCAGTTACTCGCGGGGAAGGATTCATGGCTACACCTTC.

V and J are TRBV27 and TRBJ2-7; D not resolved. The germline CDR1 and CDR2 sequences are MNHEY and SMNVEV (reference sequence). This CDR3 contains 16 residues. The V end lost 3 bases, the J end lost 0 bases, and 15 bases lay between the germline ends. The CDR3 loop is CASSLNGPPPSYEQYF. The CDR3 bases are TGTGCCAGCAGTTTGAATGGGCCGCCACCCTCCTACGAGCAGTACTTC.

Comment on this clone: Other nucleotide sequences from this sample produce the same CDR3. CDR3 DNA: TGTGCCACCAGCCGCGGGGCCTACGAGCAGTACTTC. Encoded protein: CATSRGAYEQYF. This sequence joins TRBV15 and TRBJ2-7; D may be TRBD2 (6 bases). Germline loops: CDR1 LNHNV, CDR2 YYDKDF (reference sequence). The CDR3 runs 12 residues. Trimming shortened V by 5 bases and J by 2 bases, and 7 bases separated the two germline ends. Full variable domain (rest looked up from reference TRBV15 and TRBJ2-7): DAMVIQNPRYQVTQFGKPVTLSCSQTLNHNVMYWYQQKSSQAPKLLFHYYDKDFNNEADTPDNFQSRRPNTSFCFLDIRSPGLGDTAMYLCATSRGAYEQYFGPGTRLTVT.

CDR3 loop: CASSPPLGTMNTEAFF. The CDR3 DNA reads TGTGCCAGCAGCCCACCGCTGGGGACTATGAACACTGAAGCTTTCTTT. This chain links TRBV4-2 with TRBJ1-1; the D gene is possibly TRBD1 (5 bases). The CDR3 consists of 16 residues. Per germline, CDR1 LGHNA and CDR2 YNFKEQ. The germline V and J ends were trimmed by 4 bases and 0 bases, with 15 bases remaining between them.

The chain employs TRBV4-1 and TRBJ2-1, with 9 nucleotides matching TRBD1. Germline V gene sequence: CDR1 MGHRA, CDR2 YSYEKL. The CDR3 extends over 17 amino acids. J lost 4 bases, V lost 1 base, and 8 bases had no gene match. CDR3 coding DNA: TGCGCCAGCAGCCAAGTAGTGGGACAGGGTTCGTACAATGAGCAGTTCTTC. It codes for CASSQVVGQGSYNEQFF.

The CDR3 protein is CASSIYGAEGSNQPQHF. CDR3 bases: TGTGCCAGTAGTATTTATGGTGCCGAGGGTAGCAATCAGCCCCAGCATTTT. The chain carries TRBV19 and TRBJ1-5; D remains ambiguous. The CDR3 extends over 17 amino acids. Trimming took 3 bases from V and 0 from J, leaving 15 bases between them. Germline CDR1 reads LNHDA; CDR2 reads SQIVND (reference sequence).

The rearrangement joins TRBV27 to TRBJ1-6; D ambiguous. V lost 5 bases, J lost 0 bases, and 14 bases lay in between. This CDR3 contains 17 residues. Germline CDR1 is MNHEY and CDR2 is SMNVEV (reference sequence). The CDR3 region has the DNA TGTGCCAGCAGTCCTCGTGCCCTGAGCTCCTATAATTCACCCCTCCACTTT. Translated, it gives CASSPRALSSYNSPLHF.

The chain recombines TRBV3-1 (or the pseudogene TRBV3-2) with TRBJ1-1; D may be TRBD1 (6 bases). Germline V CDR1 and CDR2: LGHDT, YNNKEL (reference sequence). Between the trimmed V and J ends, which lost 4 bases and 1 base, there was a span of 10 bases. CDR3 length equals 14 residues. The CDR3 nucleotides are TGTGCCAGCAGCCTGTTACAGGGGAACACTGAAGCTTTCTTT. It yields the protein CASSLLQGNTEAFF.

The CDR3 sequence is CASSLGQGFDEQFF. The CDR3 nucleotides are TGCGCCAGCAGCTTGGGTCAGGGTTTTGATGAGCAGTTCTTC. The J gene is TRBJ2-1, the V gene TRBV5-1; a possible D gene is TRBD1 (5 bases). CDR1 and CDR2 (germline): SGHRS, YFSETQ. V dropped 0 bases and J dropped 8 bases, with 12 bases sitting between them. The CDR3 contains 14 residues.

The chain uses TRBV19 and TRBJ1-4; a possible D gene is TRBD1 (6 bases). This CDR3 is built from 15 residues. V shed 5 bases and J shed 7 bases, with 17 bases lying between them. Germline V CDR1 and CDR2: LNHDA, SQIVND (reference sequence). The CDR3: CASSGTAGAAEKLFF. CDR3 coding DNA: TGTGCCAGTAGTGGGACGGCAGGGGCGGCTGAAAAACTGTTTTTT.

The CDR3 loop is CASSLNSYEAFF. CDR3 sequence (DNA): TGTGCCAGCAGTTTAAACAGTTATGAAGCTTTCTTT. The rearrangement uses TRBV12-3 or TRBV12-4 and TRBJ1-1; D gene unclear. V was clipped by 2 bases and J by 7 bases, with 8 bases between them. The CDR3 is made up of 12 amino acids.

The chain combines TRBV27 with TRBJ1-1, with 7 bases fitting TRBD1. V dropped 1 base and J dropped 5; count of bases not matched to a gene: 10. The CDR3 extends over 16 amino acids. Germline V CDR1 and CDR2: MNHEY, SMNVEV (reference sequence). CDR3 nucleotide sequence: TGTGCCAGCAGTTTATTGGCTCGGGACAGAAGGACTGAAGCTTTCTTT. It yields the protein CASSLLARDRRTEAFF.